The subject of this entry is one TCR beta chain. As yet, its antigen is unknown. By quantitative 5'-RACE with molecular barcodes, the TCR beta libraries were made. TCRdb used MiXCR to reprocess the 5' RACE reads, holding one entry per CDR3 protein. This sample has around 890,000 distinct CDR3 sequences, with 10% to 15% found just once. There are 13 residues in the CDR3. Trimming removed 6 bases from V and 7 bases from J; junction bases left unmatched: 8. Germline V gene lookup returns CDR1 SQVTM and CDR2 ANQGSEA. This entry belongs to a study of CD8 T cells in ankylosing spondylitis. Study-wide points: Within ankylosing spondylitis blood, a TCR beta motif made up of roughly eight highly homologous variants appeared to be characteristic. Reactive arthritis synovial fluid and blood were previously reported to contain some motif variants. Within matched ankylosing spondylitis synovial fluid, disease-linked clones were reportedly significantly enriched.

The TCR originated in a male donor with ankylosing spondylitis. Material: blood, either unsorted or a sorted T cell fraction (not recorded which). This chain connects TRBV29-1 to TRBJ2-1; 8 bases are shared with TRBD1. The CDR3 DNA reads as TGCAGCGTAAAGGACAGGGTCAAAAATGAGCAGTTCTTC. Its protein product is CSVKDRVKNEQFF.